This passage covers 17 T cell receptor beta chains from one sample sequenced in a study of cytomegalovirus exposure and HLA in healthy donors (dated 2017 in TCRdb). The library was built by means of the immunoSEQ multiplex PCR assay. A mixture of 60 forward primers for TCR Vbeta segments and 13 reverse primers for TCR Jbeta segments was used in the multiplex PCR. The table was pulled from immuneACCESS by TCRdb, which kept in-frame rearrangements only. Such tables lose some clones; where checked, under half of the loss comes from unresolved V genes, and the rest has no known cause. This sample comprises roughly 100,000 clones, 83% of them detected only once. The ten largest account for approximately 6.1% of the sample. The sequenced material came from PBMCs. These receptor sequences come from a man aged 18 to 30 in good health and CMV-seronegative.

The V gene is TRBV30, the J gene TRBJ1-3, with D tentatively TRBD1 (5 bases). CDR3 length: 13 residues. The germline V and J ends were trimmed by 5 bases and 0 bases, with 8 bases remaining between them. The germline gives CDR1 GTSNPN, CDR2 SVGIG (reference sequence). The CDR3 is CAWQGASGNTIYF. CDR3 in DNA: TGTGCCTGGCAAGGGGCCTCTGGAAACACCATATATTTT.

The chain couples TRBV7-9 to TRBJ2-1; maybe TRBD2 (7 bases). Germline V gives CDR1 SEHNR, CDR2 FQNEAQ (reference sequence). This CDR3 region has 14 residues. V was shortened by 4 bases and J by 6 bases, with 13 bases between the two germline ends. The CDR3 is CASSYTGGGNEQFF. The CDR3 DNA follows: TGTGCCAGCAGCTATACGGGGGGCGGCAATGAGCAGTTCTTC.

The chain uses TRBV11-2 and TRBJ2-1; D is uncertain. The CDR3 totals 18 residues. Trimming removed 1 base from V and 9 bases from J, with 25 bases in between. The germline gives CDR1 SGHAT, CDR2 FQNNGV. The CDR3, as DNA: TGTGCCAGCAGCTTAGTCCCAGCGTCGAGCAATCCCTACCGTGAGCAGTTCTTC. The encoded protein is CASSLVPASSNPYREQFF.

The chain couples TRBV14 to TRBJ2-6, with D perhaps matching TRBD1 (6 bases). CDR1 SGHDN and CDR2 FVKESK come from the germline V gene. CDR3 length: 15 amino acids. V was trimmed by 2 bases and J by 5 bases, leaving 10 bases between them. The DNA for the CDR3 is TGTGCCAGCAGCCAACCGCAGGGGAGGGCCAACGTCCTGACTTTC. As protein: CASSQPQGRANVLTF.

The gene calls are TRBV4-1 and TRBJ2-7, with D possibly matching TRBD1 (6 bases). V gave up 4 bases and J gave up 5 bases, with 15 bases separating them. The CDR3 is made up of 14 amino acids. CDR1 is MGHRA and CDR2 is YSYEKL in the germline V gene. The CDR3 DNA is TGCGCCAGCAGCCGTCAGGGGAGTTCCCACGAGCAGTACTTC. Translation gives CASSRQGSSHEQYF.

This clone was counted only a few times. The chain joins TRBV5-6 to TRBJ1-5; no firm D call. V lost 2 bases and J 9 bases, leaving 12 bases between the germline ends. The germline V gene has CDR1 SGHDT and CDR2 YYEEEE. This CDR3 spans 13 amino acids. CDR3 coding DNA: TGTGCCAGCAGCTTCGGTGGAGGTCGGCCCCAGCATTTT. Translating it yields CASSFGGGRPQHF.

This chain connects TRBV6-5 to TRBJ2-5, with unresolved D. V dropped 1 base and J dropped 2 bases, with 14 bases sitting between them. Germline CDR1 is MNHEY and CDR2 is SVGAGI. The CDR3 is 16 residues long. The CDR3 DNA is TGTGCCAGCAGTTACTACGTAGCTCCAACGCAAGAGACCCAGTACTTC. Amino acids: CASSYYVAPTQETQYF.

The V gene is TRBV2, the J gene TRBJ2-6; 8 positions agree with TRBD1. This CDR3 region has 19 residues. Germline V gene sequence: CDR1 SNHLY, CDR2 FYNNEI. V was clipped by 1 base and J by 1 base; unmatched bases: 9. CDR3 sequence (DNA): TGTGCCAGCAGTGAAGTAATGGGCAGGGGGCGTTCTGGGGCCAACGTCCTGACTTTC. It codes for CASSEVMGRGRSGANVLTF.

The chain uses TRBV28 and TRBJ2-2; 8 bases agree with TRBD1. The ends lost 8 bases at V and 3 bases at J; junction bases unmatched: 11. This CDR3 region has 16 residues. Germline CDR1 reads MDHEN; CDR2 reads SYDVKM. The DNA of the CDR3 is TGTGCCAGCCTAAGCAGGGGGCTTGATCACACCGGGGAGCTGTTTTTT. Its translation is CASLSRGLDHTGELFF. The variable domain in full, with the rest retrieved from reference TRBV28 and TRBJ2-2, is DVKVTQSSRYLVKRTGEKVFLECVQDMDHENMFWYRQDPGLGLRLIYFSYDVKMKEKGDIPEGYSVSREKKERFSLILESASTNQTSMYLCASLSRGLDHTGELFFGEGSRLTVL.

The V gene is TRBV19, the J gene TRBJ1-5; D is undetermined. Looked up from germline, CDR1 is LNHDA and CDR2 is SQIVND (reference sequence). V shed 3 bases and J shed 6 bases, with 18 bases lying between them. This CDR3 spans 16 amino acids. CDR3 amino acids: CASSIRGEGNGQPQHF. For the CDR3, the DNA is TGTGCCAGTAGTATCCGTGGGGAGGGCAACGGTCAGCCCCAGCATTTT.

This sequence joins TRBV2 and TRBJ1-5; TRBD1 is a possible D gene (6 bases). This CDR3 is 15 amino acids long. Trimming pared 5 bases from V and 6 bases from J, leaving 17 bases between. The germline V gene has CDR1 SNHLY and CDR2 FYNNEI. CDR3 residues: CASSLYGGGTQPQHF. CDR3 coding DNA: TGTGCCAGCAGTCTCTACGGGGGGGGCACTCAGCCCCAGCATTTT. Using reference TRBV2 and TRBJ1-5 for the parts outside the CDR3, the full variable domain is EPEVTQTPSHQVTQMGQEVILRCVPISNHLYFYWYRQILGQKVEFLVSFYNNEISEKSEIFDDQFSVERPDGSNFTLKIRSTKLEDSAMYFCASSLYGGGTQPQHFGDGTRLSIL.

The chain has TRBV5-1 and TRBJ1-2; D remains ambiguous. Germline assignment: CDR1 SGHRS and CDR2 YFSETQ. CDR3 length: 13 residues. The V end lost 1 base, the J end lost 0 bases, and 4 bases lay between the germline ends. CDR3: CASSLSANYGYTF. CDR3 DNA: TGCGCCAGCAGCTTGTCAGCTAACTATGGCTACACCTTC.

The chain carries TRBV4-1 and TRBJ1-4, with 7 positions matching TRBD1. The CDR3 consists of 16 residues. Germline V gene lookup returns CDR1 MGHRA and CDR2 YSYEKL. Trimming cost V 1 base and J 8 bases; bases outside gene matches: 10. The CDR3 protein is CASSQAAGGHKEKLFF. CDR3 sequence (DNA): TGCGCCAGCAGCCAAGCGGCAGGGGGTCACAAAGAAAAACTGTTTTTT.

The chain uses TRBV30 and TRBJ1-1; no clear D. V lost 1 base to trimming and J lost 0 bases, with 9 bases between them. CDR3 size: 14 residues. Germline V gene data show CDR1 as GTSNPN and CDR2 as SVGIG (reference sequence). The CDR3: CAWSANSLNTEAFF. The CDR3 DNA follows: TGTGCCTGGAGTGCCAACAGTTTGAACACTGAAGCTTTCTTT.

This clone has only a few counts. CDR3 nucleotide sequence: TGTGCCAGCAGCCAGGGAGGGGCGGGAAACACCGGGGAGCTGTTTTTT. Residues: CASSQGGAGNTGELFF. The rearrangement uses TRBV4-2 and TRBJ2-2; TRBD2 matches 7 bases. CDR1 and CDR2 from the germline V gene are LGHNA and YNFKEQ. This CDR3 has 16 residues. The V and J ends lost 3 bases and 2 bases, in that order; junction bases with no gene match: 6.

This clone was recorded only once. The chain carries TRBV27 and TRBJ2-1, with a weak D call TRBD2 (6 bases). This CDR3 has 11 residues. Trimming shortened V by 4 bases and J by 10 bases, and 8 bases separated the two germline ends. From germline, CDR1 is MNHEY and CDR2 SMNVEV (reference sequence). The CDR3 protein is CASSWGVEQFF. CDR3 coding DNA: TGTGCCAGCAGTTGGGGGGTAGAGCAGTTCTTC.

This rearrangement joins TRBV10-2 to TRBJ2-7; a weak D match, TRBD1 (6 bases). The V end was cut by 4 bases, the J end by 2 bases, with 12 bases between. This CDR3 is 14 amino acids long. Germline loops: CDR1 WSHSY, CDR2 SAAADI. The CDR3 region is CASSAYRATYEQYF. In nucleotides, the CDR3 is TGCGCCAGCAGTGCCTACAGGGCTACCTACGAGCAGTACTTC.